The 11 T cell receptor beta chains listed next were all sequenced from one sample in a study of cytomegalovirus exposure and HLA in healthy donors. Both 60 Vbeta primers and 13 Jbeta primers went into the PCR. Assay: immunoSEQ multiplex PCR; the TCRdb copy retains only in-frame clones and omits some. The sample has under 200,000 clones, 82% seen once. Sequencing input: PBMCs. All receptors come from a girl aged 5-17 years in good health and CMV-seropositive.

The CDR3 sequence: CASSALDRAVEAFF. As DNA, the CDR3 is TGTGCCAGCAGCGCACTTGACAGGGCGGTTGAAGCTTTCTTT. The genes are TRBV7-9 and TRBJ1-1; TRBD1 matches 7 bases. The germline CDR1 and CDR2 sequences are SEHNR and FQNEAQ (reference sequence). The V gene end was trimmed by 5 bases and the J gene end by 7 bases; junction bases not matched to a gene: 10. This CDR3 spans 14 amino acids.

The chain recombines TRBV19 with TRBJ1-5; tentatively, D is TRBD1 (6 bases). The CDR3 covers 17 residues. Germline V gene sequence: CDR1 LNHDA, CDR2 SQIVND (reference sequence). The V end was cut by 1 base, the J end by 0 bases, with 13 bases between. CDR3 in amino acids: CASSIVRTEYSNQPQHF. The CDR3 bases are TGTGCCAGTAGTATAGTCAGGACAGAATATAGCAATCAGCCCCAGCATTTT.

The V and J genes are TRBV5-5 and TRBJ1-2, with D maybe TRBD1 (6 bases). V was shortened by 6 bases and J by 2 bases, with 14 bases between the two germline ends. The CDR3 loop spans 14 amino acids. Germline CDR1 is SGHKS and CDR2 is YYEKEE (reference sequence). CDR3: CASTVGQGNYGYTF. CDR3 in DNA: TGTGCCAGCACCGTAGGGCAGGGGAACTATGGCTACACCTTC.

The rearrangement uses TRBV9 and TRBJ2-1, with TRBD2 matching over 11 bases. The CDR3 consists of 15 residues. The germline gives CDR1 SGDLS, CDR2 YYNGEE. V shed 2 bases and J 6 bases; nucleotides not matched to a gene: 4. The CDR3 DNA sequence: TGTGCCAGCAGCGTTAGACTAGCGGGGTCCAATGAGCAGTTCTTC. Its protein is CASSVRLAGSNEQFF.

This rearrangement joins TRBV6-5 to TRBJ2-5; D unclear. The CDR3 loop spans 14 amino acids. Germline V CDR1 and CDR2: MNHEY, SVGAGI. V lost 0 bases and J lost 6, with 11 bases in between. The CDR3 bases are TGTGCCAGCAGTTACTCAATGGCACAAAAGACCCAGTACTTC. Its translation is CASSYSMAQKTQYF.

The CDR3 DNA reads as TGTGCCAGCACCGACGACAGGTTCATGAACACTGAAGCTTTCTTT. This gives the protein CASTDDRFMNTEAFF. This chain joins TRBV7-9 and TRBJ1-1, with D perhaps matching TRBD1 (6 bases). Trimming left V 7 bases short and J 0 bases short, with 15 bases between. This CDR3 contains 15 residues. From germline, CDR1 is SEHNR and CDR2 FQNEAQ (reference sequence).

The chain couples TRBV19 to TRBJ1-2; TRBD1 matches at 8 bases. The ends lost 3 bases at V and 5 bases at J; junction bases unmatched: 8. The length of the CDR3 is 15 residues. The germline V gene encodes CDR1 LNHDA and CDR2 SQIVND (reference sequence). DNA for the CDR3: TGTGCCAGTAGTATTGGACAGGGTCCCCTATATGGCTACACCTTC. Translating it yields CASSIGQGPLYGYTF.

The V gene is TRBV20-1, the J gene TRBJ1-1; D is unresolved. Germline V gives CDR1 DFQATT, CDR2 SNEGSKA (reference sequence). The CDR3 contains 11 residues. Trimming took 6 bases from V and 3 from J, leaving 8 bases between them. Here the CDR3 reads CSAADYTEAFF. CDR3 nucleotide sequence: TGCAGTGCGGCAGACTACACTGAAGCTTTCTTT.

The gene calls are TRBV7-9 and TRBJ2-1; weak D call: TRBD1 (5 bases). CDR1 SEHNR and CDR2 FQNEAQ come from the germline V gene (reference sequence). Trimming removed 2 bases from V and 8 bases from J, with 10 bases in between. This CDR3 is 13 amino acids long. CDR3: CASSLTQGDEQFF. Here the CDR3 DNA reads TGTGCCAGCAGCTTAACCCAGGGTGATGAGCAGTTCTTC.

V gene TRBV15 combines with J gene TRBJ2-7; 8 nucleotides align to TRBD1. The germline V gene encodes CDR1 LNHNV and CDR2 YYDKDF (reference sequence). The CDR3 loop spans 15 amino acids. The V and J ends lost 3 bases and 4 bases, in that order; junction bases with no gene match: 8. The CDR3 spells CATSSGQGAGYEQYF. The DNA of the CDR3 is TGTGCCACCAGCAGCGGCCAGGGGGCGGGGTACGAGCAGTACTTC.

V usage is TRBV5-4 and J usage is TRBJ2-5; D is possibly TRBD1 (6 bases). Trimming stripped 2 bases from V and 4 bases from J, with 9 bases between. The CDR3 contains 13 residues. Germline-derived CDR1 and CDR2 are SGHNT and YYREEE (reference sequence). The CDR3 region is CASSFPRGETQYF. DNA of the CDR3: TGTGCCAGCAGCTTCCCCAGGGGAGAGACCCAGTACTTC.